The 24 T cell receptor beta chains below all came from one sample that was sequenced in a study of T cell repertoires in cytomegalovirus infection. TCRdb reprocessed the reads with MiXCR, giving one entry per CDR3 protein. The sample holds roughly 200,000 distinct CDR3 sequences, roughly a sixth seen once. Sequenced: CD8+ T cells from PBMCs. The receptors originated from a human donor in good health (CMV status not recorded). Some clones in this sample may be carry-over from other donors' samples.

The genes are TRBV20-1 and TRBJ2-3; no clear D. Looked up from germline, CDR1 is DFQATT and CDR2 is SNEGSKA (reference sequence). Trimming cost V 3 bases and J 9 bases, with 10 bases left between them. CDR3 length equals 11 residues. The CDR3 bases are TGCAGTGCTAGTCCCGGCGGCACGCAGTATTTT. Residues: CSASPGGTQYF.

This clonotype was observed a handful of times. This chain uses TRBV7-6 with TRBJ2-7; 8 bases fit TRBD2. This CDR3 has 15 residues. Germline CDR1 is SGHVS and CDR2 is FNYEAQ. With V trimmed by 0 bases and J by 5 bases, 6 bases remained unmatched. The DNA of the CDR3 is TGTGCCAGCAGCTTAGCAGGGCCGGGGGGGCACGAGCAGTACTTC. Encoded protein: CASSLAGPGGHEQYF. Using reference TRBV7-6 and TRBJ2-7 for the parts outside the CDR3, the full variable domain is GAGVSQSPRYKVTKRGQDVALRCDPISGHVSLYWYRQALGQGPEFLTYFNYEAQQDKSGLPNDRFSAERPEGSISTLTIQRTEQRDSAMYRCASSLAGPGGHEQYFGPGTRLTVT.

The genes are TRBV28 and TRBJ2-7; D is possibly TRBD1 (5 bases). CDR1 is MDHEN, CDR2 SYDVKM, per germline. V lost 2 bases and J lost 3, with 17 bases in between. This CDR3 spans 16 amino acids. CDR3 nucleotides: TGTGCCAGCAGTTTACTCCGCAGGGCATTAGACTACGAGCAGTACTTC. This sequence encodes CASSLLRRALDYEQYF.

The rearrangement uses TRBV7-6 and TRBJ2-3, with no clear D. In germline, CDR1 is SGHVS, CDR2 FNYEAQ. The CDR3 loop spans 14 amino acids. The V and J ends lost 2 bases and 3 bases respectively, with 9 bases between them. CDR3 in DNA: TGTGCCAGCAGCTTATTCTCAGGAACAGATACGCAGTATTTT. Protein sequence: CASSLFSGTDTQYF.

The V call is TRBV6-2 or TRBV6-3, the J call TRBJ2-2; D gene ambiguous. CDR1 is MNHEY, CDR2 SVGEGT, per germline. V lost 8 bases, J lost 4 bases, and 29 bases lay in between. The CDR3 loop spans 19 amino acids. The CDR3 region has the DNA TGTGCCAGCCATTACCAACCGGCGAAAGGCGCCGAATTCACCGGGGAGCTGTTTTTT. Its protein product is CASHYQPAKGAEFTGELFF.

This clonotype was counted only a few times. The CDR3 DNA reads TGTGCCAGCAGCGCAGGAAGGACCTACGAGCAGTACTTC. Protein sequence: CASSAGRTYEQYF. The chain recombines TRBV7-9 with TRBJ2-7; D is ambiguous. The CDR3 loop spans 13 amino acids. Per germline, CDR1 SEHNR and CDR2 FQNEAQ (reference sequence). V lost 5 bases and J lost 2, with 10 bases in between. Filled out from reference TRBV7-9 and TRBJ2-7, the complete variable domain reads DTGVSQNPRHKITKRGQNVTFRCDPISEHNRLYWYRQTLGQGPEFLTYFQNEAQLEKSRLLSDRFSAERPKGSFSTLEIQRTEQGDSAMYLCASSAGRTYEQYFGPGTRLTVT.

The J gene is TRBJ2-1, the V gene TRBV6-2 or TRBV6-3, with a weak D call TRBD2 (6 bases). The CDR3 covers 14 residues. Deletions cut 3 bases from V and 7 bases from J, with 13 bases between. Germline CDR1 is MNHEY and CDR2 is SVGEGT. CDR3 nucleotide sequence: TGTGCCAGCAGTTATCCCATGGCGGGGAATGAGCAGTTCTTC. Its protein product is CASSYPMAGNEQFF.

The chain combines TRBV7-6 with TRBJ2-5; D gene unclear. The CDR3 covers 13 residues. V was pared by 3 bases and J by 3 bases, with 8 bases between. CDR1 SGHVS and CDR2 FNYEAQ come from the germline V gene. The CDR3 bases are TGTGCCAGCAGCTTTAACAGCAAAGAGACCCAGTACTTC. Protein: CASSFNSKETQYF.

The chain has TRBV14 and TRBJ2-7; D is uncertain. Germline CDR1 SGHDN, CDR2 FVKESK. Between the trimmed V and J ends, which lost 0 bases and 5 bases, there was a span of 5 bases. This CDR3 spans 12 amino acids. The CDR3: CASSQDPHEQYF. As DNA, the CDR3 is TGTGCCAGCAGCCAAGATCCCCACGAGCAGTACTTC.

This clonotype was seen more than once but under ten times. V is TRBV28 and J is TRBJ1-5; unclear D gene. The CDR3 consists of 14 residues. Trimming left V 3 bases short and J 3 bases short, with 9 bases between. Per germline, CDR1 MDHEN and CDR2 SYDVKM. Here the CDR3 DNA reads TGTGCCAGCAGTTTCGGGCAGTACAATCAGCCCCAGCATTTT. This encodes CASSFGQYNQPQHF.

This clonotype occurred a few times. The chain carries TRBV20-1 and TRBJ2-7, with D unresolved. CDR1 and CDR2 (germline): DFQATT, SNEGSKA (reference sequence). V lost 1 base, J lost 4 bases, and 17 bases lay in between. The CDR3 sequence is 15 residues long. CDR3 in amino acids: CSARGWVATTYEQYF. CDR3 bases: TGCAGTGCTAGAGGGTGGGTCGCCACGACTTACGAGCAGTACTTC.

The chain joins TRBV14 to TRBJ2-3; TRBD1 or TRBD2 may be the D gene (5 bases each). CDR3 size: 15 residues. The V end lost 4 bases, the J end lost 0 bases, and 11 bases lay between the germline ends. CDR1 and CDR2 (germline): SGHDN, FVKESK. The CDR3 loop is CASSPGRPSTDTQYF. Written as DNA, the CDR3 is TGTGCCAGCAGCCCGGGACGACCTAGCACAGATACGCAGTATTTT.

In this sample, this clonotype turned up a few times. J is TRBJ2-1 and V is TRBV11-2; D call uncertain. There are 16 residues in the CDR3. Trimming removed 6 bases at V and 2 bases at J, with 17 bases between. CDR1 and CDR2 from the germline V gene are SGHAT and FQNNGV. CDR3: CASSGVGRPTYNEQFF. CDR3 nucleotides: TGTGCCAGCAGTGGGGTCGGCAGGCCAACCTACAATGAGCAGTTCTTC.

In its sample, this clonotype was seen a few times. Mismatch with germline at one junction end may stem from a read error. CDR3 protein: CASSDISFEQYF. CDR3 DNA: TGTGCCAGCAGCGACATTTCCTTCGAGCAGTACTTC. The chain employs TRBV7-9 and TRBJ2-7; no definite D call. The germline gives CDR1 SEHNR, CDR2 FQNEAQ (reference sequence). This CDR3 has 12 amino acids.

The chain recombines TRBV7-2 with TRBJ1-1, with D possibly being TRBD1 (6 bases). V gave up 3 bases and J gave up 1 base, with 9 bases separating them. The CDR3 has 14 residues. The germline V gene encodes CDR1 SGHTA and CDR2 FQGNSA. CDR3 bases: TGTGCCAGCAGCTTTGGACAGCCGAACACTGAAGCTTTCTTT. Encoded protein: CASSFGQPNTEAFF.

V is TRBV7-8 and J is TRBJ2-1, with TRBD2 identical over 9 bases. J gave up 2 bases and V 6 bases, and 5 bases lay outside the gene matches. The CDR3 is made up of 15 amino acids. Germline-derived CDR1 and CDR2 are SGHVS and FQNEAQ. The CDR3 is CASSQLAGTYNEQFF. In DNA form, the CDR3 reads TGTGCCAGCAGTCAGCTAGCGGGGACCTACAATGAGCAGTTCTTC. The variable domain in full, with the rest retrieved from reference TRBV7-8 and TRBJ2-1, is GAGVSQSPRYKVAKRGQDVALRCDPISGHVSLFWYQQALGQGPEFLTYFQNEAQLDKSGLPSDRFFAERPEGSVSTLKIQRTQQEDSAVYLCASSQLAGTYNEQFFGPGTRLTVL.

This clonotype turned up a few times. J is TRBJ2-2 and V is TRBV4-2, with TRBD2 matching 8 bases. J gave up 2 bases and V 1 base, and 9 bases lay outside the gene matches. The CDR3 totals 18 residues. The V gene's germline CDR1 is LGHNA and CDR2 YNFKEQ. The CDR3: CASSQGVERGPNTGELFF. The CDR3 coding sequence is TGTGCCAGCAGCCAAGGCGTCGAGCGGGGGCCCAACACCGGGGAGCTGTTTTTT.

This sequence joins TRBV12-3 or TRBV12-4 and TRBJ1-2, with 9 bases aligning to TRBD1. V shed 6 bases, J shed 8 bases, and the junction held 4 bases outside the gene matches. The CDR3 has 12 amino acids. CDR3 region: CASRTTGGGYTF. The DNA for the CDR3 is TGTGCCAGCAGGACTACAGGGGGCGGCTACACCTTC.

This clonotype was counted between two and nine times. The J gene is TRBJ2-7, the V gene TRBV7-9; 11 bases map to TRBD2. The CDR3 totals 14 residues. J lost 4 bases, V lost 5 bases, and 4 bases had no gene match. Per germline, CDR1 SEHNR and CDR2 FQNEAQ (reference sequence). DNA of the CDR3: TGTGCCAGCAGCCCCAGACTAGCGGGGTACGAGCAGTACTTC. The encoded protein is CASSPRLAGYEQYF.

This chain joins TRBV14 and TRBJ2-7; no firm D call. V was trimmed by 1 base and J by 1 base, leaving 8 bases between them. The CDR3 loop spans 14 amino acids. CDR1 is SGHDN and CDR2 is FVKESK in the germline V gene. The DNA of the CDR3 is TGTGCCAGCAGCCAAGTTCTGGGTTCCTACGAGCAGTACTTC. It yields the protein CASSQVLGSYEQYF.

This sequence joins TRBV7-9 and TRBJ1-2; no reliable D call. This CDR3 contains 14 residues. V shed 1 base and J shed 2 bases, with 8 bases lying between them. Germline assignment: CDR1 SEHNR and CDR2 FQNEAQ (reference sequence). CDR3 coding DNA: TGTGCCAGCAGCTTAGAACCCTACAACTATGGCTACACCTTC. Amino acids: CASSLEPYNYGYTF.

The chain's CDR3 is CSVEVRGSSYEQYF. In DNA, the CDR3 is TGCAGCGTTGAAGTACGGGGGAGCTCCTACGAGCAGTACTTC. The rearrangement joins TRBV29-1 to TRBJ2-7, with a weak D call TRBD2 (6 bases). CDR3 size: 14 residues. CDR1 is SQVTM and CDR2 is ANQGSEA in the germline V gene. V lost 1 base, J lost 0 bases, and 10 bases lay in between.

The gene calls are TRBV7-9 and TRBJ2-1; D is undetermined. Deletions cut 5 bases from V and 5 bases from J, with 13 bases between. Germline V gene data show CDR1 as SEHNR and CDR2 as FQNEAQ (reference sequence). The CDR3 length is 14 residues. The CDR3 region is CASSPSRSHNEQFF. The CDR3 DNA follows: TGTGCCAGCAGCCCGTCTCGGTCCCACAATGAGCAGTTCTTC. The full variable domain, in which reference TRBV7-9 and TRBJ2-1 provide the parts outside the CDR3, is DTGVSQNPRHKITKRGQNVTFRCDPISEHNRLYWYRQTLGQGPEFLTYFQNEAQLEKSRLLSDRFSAERPKGSFSTLEIQRTEQGDSAMYLCASSPSRSHNEQFFGPGTRLTVL.

The J gene is TRBJ2-7, the V gene TRBV29-1; D is unclear. Germline V gives CDR1 SQVTM, CDR2 ANQGSEA. V was trimmed by 0 bases and J by 4 bases, leaving 19 bases between them. This CDR3 region has 16 residues. The CDR3 region has the DNA TGCAGCGTTGAAGATTCCTCGCTGCATGCGCGGTACGAGCAGTACTTC. Translated, it gives CSVEDSSLHARYEQYF.